The 5 T cell receptor beta chains below were found in one sample sequenced in a study of blood T cell repertoires in COVID-19. Sequenced by immunoSEQ multiplex PCR; TCRdb stores in-frame clones only, minus some. The sample has approximately 450,000 clones; about 89% are singletons. Sequenced sample: peripheral blood. These receptors were taken from a woman in her thirties with acute or convalescent COVID-19.

Only one count was recorded for this clone. The chain links TRBV19 to TRBJ1-5, with D hard to call. The germline V and J ends were trimmed by 4 bases and 1 base, with 17 bases remaining between them. The CDR3 length is 17 residues. In germline, CDR1 is LNHDA, CDR2 SQIVND (reference sequence). Here the CDR3 reads CASSTPGGGLSNQPQHF. DNA of the CDR3: TGTGCCAGTAGTACCCCCGGCGGAGGGTTGAGCAATCAGCCCCAGCATTTT.

The chain joins TRBV5-4 to TRBJ1-6; TRBD1 matches 7 bases. The CDR3 runs to 14 residues. Germline lookup yields CDR1 SGHNT and CDR2 YYREEE (reference sequence). The ends lost 0 bases at V and 9 bases at J; junction bases unmatched: 3. The CDR3 spells CASSLGQGGSPLHF. CDR3 DNA sequence: TGTGCCAGCAGCTTGGGACAGGGAGGTTCACCCCTCCACTTT.

This rearrangement joins TRBV18 to TRBJ2-1; a possible D gene is TRBD1 (5 bases). The V end lost 8 bases, the J end lost 10 bases, and 15 bases lay between the germline ends. CDR1 and CDR2 from the germline V gene are KGHSH and LQKENI. The CDR3 has 12 amino acids. CDR3 bases: TGTGCCAGCCTAGGGCAGGGAAGGGAGCAGTTCTTC. Its protein is CASLGQGREQFF.

This chain links TRBV9 with TRBJ2-3, with D possibly being TRBD2 (5 bases). V lost 2 bases to trimming and J lost 2 bases, with 9 bases between them. The CDR3 extends over 14 amino acids. CDR1 is SGDLS and CDR2 is YYNGEE in the germline V gene. The DNA of the CDR3 is TGTGCCAGCAGCGTCCGGACTTACACAGATACGCAGTATTTT. Protein: CASSVRTYTDTQYF.

The chain has TRBV5-1 and TRBJ1-6; no clear D gene. Germline assignment: CDR1 SGHRS and CDR2 YFSETQ. This CDR3 has 15 amino acids. The germline V and J ends were trimmed by 1 base and 8 bases, with 13 bases remaining between them. The CDR3 is CASSLSGSKYSPLHF. The CDR3 DNA reads as TGCGCCAGCAGCTTGTCCGGGTCGAAATATTCACCCCTCCACTTT.